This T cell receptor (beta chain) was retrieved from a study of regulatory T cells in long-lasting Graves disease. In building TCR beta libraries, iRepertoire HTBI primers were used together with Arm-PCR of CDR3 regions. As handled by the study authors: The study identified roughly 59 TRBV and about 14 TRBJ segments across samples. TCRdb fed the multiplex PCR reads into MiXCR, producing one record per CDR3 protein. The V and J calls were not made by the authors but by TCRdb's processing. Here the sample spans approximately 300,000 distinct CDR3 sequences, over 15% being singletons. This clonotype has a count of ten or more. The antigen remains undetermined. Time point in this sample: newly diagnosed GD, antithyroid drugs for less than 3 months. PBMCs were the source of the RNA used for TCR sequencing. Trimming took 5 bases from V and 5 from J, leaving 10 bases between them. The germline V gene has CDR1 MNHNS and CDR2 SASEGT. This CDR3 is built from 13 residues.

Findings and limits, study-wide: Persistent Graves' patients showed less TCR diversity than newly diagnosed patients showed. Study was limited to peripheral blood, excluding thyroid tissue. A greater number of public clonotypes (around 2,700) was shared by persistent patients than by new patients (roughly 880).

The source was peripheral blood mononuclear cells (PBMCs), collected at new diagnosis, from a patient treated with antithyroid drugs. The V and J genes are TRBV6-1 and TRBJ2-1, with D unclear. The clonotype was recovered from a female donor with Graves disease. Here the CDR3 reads CASSPDGNNEQFF. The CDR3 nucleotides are TGTGCCAGCAGTCCGGACGGCAACAATGAGCAGTTCTTC.